Here is one T cell receptor (beta chain) with its context. Its antigen is currently unknown. Extracted RNA was reverse transcribed, and the resulting cDNA served as sequencing template. Sequenced by immunoSEQ multiplex PCR; TCRdb stores in-frame clones only, minus some. Of 190,000 or so clones listed, 58% are singletons. This record comes from a study of CD8+ T cells in alopecia areata. Study-level results: Many expanded lesional clones remained in scalp and blood on tofacitinib. Administration of tofacitinib significantly diminished scalp clonality and expanded CD8+ clones within the top 100.

Deletions cut 5 bases from V and 0 bases from J, with 13 bases between. Per the germline V gene, CDR1 is SEHNR and CDR2 is FQNEAQ (reference sequence). CDR3 size: 15 residues. Treatment given: oral pan-JAK inhibitor, 5-10 mg twice daily. Peripheral blood and lesional scalp punch biopsies were taken from alopecia areata patients. The chain couples TRBV7-9 to TRBJ2-5; a weak D match, TRBD1 (6 bases). The specimen comprised CD8+ T cells sorted from blood, sampled at week 24, from a patient treated with tofacitinib. The receptor was derived from a human donor with alopecia areata. In DNA form, the CDR3 reads TGTGCCAGCAGCCAGGCCCACAGGGACCAAGAGACCCAGTACTTC. Protein sequence: CASSQAHRDQETQYF.